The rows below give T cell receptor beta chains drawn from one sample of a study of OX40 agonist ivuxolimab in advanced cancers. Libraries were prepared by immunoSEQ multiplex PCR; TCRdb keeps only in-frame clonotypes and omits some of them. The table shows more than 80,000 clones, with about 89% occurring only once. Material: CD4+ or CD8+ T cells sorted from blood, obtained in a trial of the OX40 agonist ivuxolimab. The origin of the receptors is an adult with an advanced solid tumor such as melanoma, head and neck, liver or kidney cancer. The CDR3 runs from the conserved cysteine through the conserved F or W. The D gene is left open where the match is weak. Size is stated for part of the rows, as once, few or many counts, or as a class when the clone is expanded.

DNA: TGTGCCAGCAGTTGGGACAGGGGTGCCGAGACCCAGTACTTC
CDR3: CASSWDRGAETQYF
V: TRBV27
J: TRBJ2-5
size: NA
D: TRBD1

DNA: TGTGCCAGAAGCCCCCGGACTAGCGTCCCGGGGAATGAGCAGTTCTTC
CDR3: CARSPRTSVPGNEQFF
V: TRBV5-3
J: TRBJ2-1
size: NA
D: TRBD2

DNA: TGTGCCAGCAGTTACTCGAGGGGCGGGAACACTGAAGCTTTCTTT
CDR3: CASSYSRGGNTEAFF
V: TRBV6-5
J: TRBJ1-1
size: once
D: NA

DNA: TGCAGCGTTGAAGACGGCCAAGAAGTTAGCGCGCACAATGAGCAGTTCTTC
CDR3: CSVEDGQEVSAHNEQFF
V: TRBV29-1
J: TRBJ2-1
size: NA
D: NA

DNA: TGCAGCGCTAGGACTAGCGGGAACACCGGGGAGCTGTTTTTT
CDR3: CSARTSGNTGELFF
V: TRBV29-1
J: TRBJ2-2
size: NA
D: TRBD2

DNA: TGTGCCAGCAGCCGCTACCGACAGGAGGACTACGAGCAGTACTTC
CDR3: CASSRYRQEDYEQYF
V: TRBV7-9
J: TRBJ2-7
size: NA
D: NA

DNA: TGCGCCAGCAGCCAAGATGCTAGCACCTACGAGCAGTACTTC
CDR3: CASSQDASTYEQYF
V: TRBV4-1
J: TRBJ2-7
size: NA
D: NA

DNA: TGTGCCAGTACCTCTAGGGAAACCGGGGAGCTGTTTTTT
CDR3: CASTSRETGELFF
V: TRBV19
J: TRBJ2-2
size: NA
D: NA

DNA: TGTGCCAGCAGCTTAGCGTTTTCTGGAAACACCATATATTTT
CDR3: CASSLAFSGNTIYF
V: TRBV7-2
J: TRBJ1-3
size: NA
D: NA

DNA: TGTGCCAGCAGTTTCGGGACATCAACTAATGAAAAACTGTTTTTT
CDR3: CASSFGTSTNEKLFF
V: TRBV28
J: TRBJ1-4
size: NA
D: NA

DNA: TGTGCCAGCAGCTTAGGGACGGGGAGCGGATACACCTTC
CDR3: CASSLGTGSGYTF
V: TRBV13
J: TRBJ1-2
size: NA
D: NA

DNA: TGTGCCAGCGGAACGACAGGGGTAGTAAACACCATATATTTT
CDR3: CASGTTGVVNTIYF
V: TRBV2
J: TRBJ1-3
size: NA
D: TRBD1

DNA: TGCGCCAGCAGCCAACCAAGGAGCGGCTCCTACGAGCAGTACTTC
CDR3: CASSQPRSGSYEQYF
V: TRBV4-1
J: TRBJ2-7
size: NA
D: NA

DNA: TGTGCCAGCACCCTCAGGTGGCTAGCGCGCGACAATGAGCAGTTCTTC
CDR3: CASTLRWLARDNEQFF
V: TRBV5-6
J: TRBJ2-1
size: NA
D: NA

DNA: TGTGCCAGCAGCTTGCTCGGCAGCGGGCAGCCCCAGCATTTT
CDR3: CASSLLGSGQPQHF
V: TRBV5-6
J: TRBJ1-5
size: NA
D: NA

DNA: TGTGCCAGCAGCTACCCCCCAGGGGCCGATTTGAACACTGAAGCTTTCTTT
CDR3: CASSYPPGADLNTEAFF
V: TRBV7-9
J: TRBJ1-1
size: NA
D: NA

DNA: TGTGCCAGCAGCTCGGGAGGTGAGGGGCTCGAGCAGTACTTC
CDR3: CASSSGGEGLEQYF
V: TRBV7-9
J: TRBJ2-7
size: NA
D: TRBD2

DNA: TGTGCCAGTAGGAAGACTAGCGGGAGAACAGATACGCAGTATTTT
CDR3: CASRKTSGRTDTQYF
V: TRBV19
J: TRBJ2-3
size: NA
D: TRBD2

DNA: TGTGCCAGCAGTTTATTAGACAGGGAGGGGGACAATGAGCAGTTCTTC
CDR3: CASSLLDREGDNEQFF
V: TRBV27
J: TRBJ2-1
size: once
D: NA

DNA: TGCGCCAGCAGCCAAGAACGGGTCAACCCCTACGAGCAGTACTTC
CDR3: CASSQERVNPYEQYF
V: TRBV4-1
J: TRBJ2-7
size: NA
D: NA

DNA: TGTGCCAGCAGCCTTAGCGGGATCGACACCGGGGAGCTGTTTTTT
CDR3: CASSLSGIDTGELFF
V: TRBV7-9
J: TRBJ2-2
size: few
D: TRBD2

DNA: TGTGCCAGCAGCTTCCGGGGTGGGTCCCCCGAGCAGTACTTC
CDR3: CASSFRGGSPEQYF
V: TRBV5-6
J: TRBJ2-7
size: NA
D: NA

DNA: TGCGCCAGCAGTAGCAGGGGGAACACTGAAGCTTTCTTT
CDR3: CASSSRGNTEAFF
V: TRBV10-2
J: TRBJ1-1
size: NA
D: NA

DNA: TGTGCCAGCAGCTTAGGGGGGACAGTCACAGAAGCTTTCTTT
CDR3: CASSLGGTVTEAFF
V: TRBV7-9
J: TRBJ1-1
size: NA
D: TRBD1

DNA: TGTGCCAGCAGTCAGTGGACAGGGAGCAATCAGCCCCAGCATTTT
CDR3: CASSQWTGSNQPQHF
V: TRBV28
J: TRBJ1-5
size: NA
D: TRBD1

DNA: TGTGCCATCAGCACTAGCGGGATCGATGAGCAGTTCTTC
CDR3: CAISTSGIDEQFF
V: TRBV10-3
J: TRBJ2-1
size: NA
D: TRBD2

DNA: TGCGCCAGCAGCTTGGCCGCAGGGGTGGGGACCCAGTACTTC
CDR3: CASSLAAGVGTQYF
V: TRBV5-1
J: TRBJ2-5
size: few
D: NA

DNA: TGTGCCTGGAGCCCGGGACAGCAAAACCGGGGCTACACCTTC
CDR3: CAWSPGQQNRGYTF
V: TRBV30
J: TRBJ1-2
size: few
D: TRBD1

DNA: TGTGCCAGCAGTGAAGGCGCGACAGAGTTAGCCTACGAGCAGTACTTC
CDR3: CASSEGATELAYEQYF
V: TRBV6-1
J: TRBJ2-7
size: NA
D: NA

DNA: TGTGCCAGCAGCCATGAACAGGGGGCGTACACTGAAGCTTTCTTT
CDR3: CASSHEQGAYTEAFF
V: TRBV7-2
J: TRBJ1-1
size: NA
D: TRBD1

DNA: TGTGCCAGCAGTTCCTCGACTAGCGGGAGGGCAGATGAGCAGTTCTTC
CDR3: CASSSSTSGRADEQFF
V: TRBV27
J: TRBJ2-1
size: once
D: TRBD2

DNA: TGTGCCAGCAGATTACTAGCGGGGCCCTACGAGCAGTACTTC
CDR3: CASRLLAGPYEQYF
V: TRBV6-4
J: TRBJ2-7
size: NA
D: TRBD2

DNA: TGTGCCAGCAGTTGGGACCCTAGCGGCCCAAGCCGGGGGCAGTACTTC
CDR3: CASSWDPSGPSRGQYF
V: TRBV6-6
J: TRBJ2-7
size: NA
D: TRBD2

DNA: TGTGCCAGCAGCTTGCAGGGACCGAGCTACGAGCAGTACTTC
CDR3: CASSLQGPSYEQYF
V: TRBV7-9
J: TRBJ2-7
size: NA
D: NA

DNA: TGTGCCAGCAGCCATAATACAGGGATTAATGAAAAACTGTTTTTT
CDR3: CASSHNTGINEKLFF
V: TRBV7-2
J: TRBJ1-4
size: NA
D: NA

DNA: TGTGCCAGCAGTTTGGGACTAGCGGGAGGGCTGGGGTTGGATACGCAGTATTTT
CDR3: CASSLGLAGGLGLDTQYF
V: TRBV27
J: TRBJ2-3
size: NA
D: TRBD2

DNA: TGCGCCAGCAGCCAAGGAGGGGGGGTCACCTCCTACGAGCAGTACTTC
CDR3: CASSQGGGVTSYEQYF
V: TRBV4-1
J: TRBJ2-7
size: NA
D: NA

DNA: TGTGCCAGCCGGGGGAGGAATCAGCCCCAGCATTTT
CDR3: CASRGRNQPQHF
V: TRBV19
J: TRBJ1-5
size: NA
D: NA

DNA: TGTGCCAGTAGTTCAGACCGCACAGATACGCAGTATTTT
CDR3: CASSSDRTDTQYF
V: TRBV19
J: TRBJ2-3
size: NA
D: NA

DNA: TGTGCCAGCAGCCTCTCAGGGGCTTCCGGCAATCAGCCCCAGCATTTT
CDR3: CASSLSGASGNQPQHF
V: TRBV7-9
J: TRBJ1-5
size: NA
D: NA

DNA: TGTGCCAGCCGCTGGGGAGTCGGTGGTAACTACGAGCAGTACTTC
CDR3: CASRWGVGGNYEQYF
V: TRBV27
J: TRBJ2-7
size: NA
D: NA

DNA: TGTGCCAGCAGCTCCGATTTCGACAGGGGTCTCGAGCAGTACTTC
CDR3: CASSSDFDRGLEQYF
V: TRBV7-9
J: TRBJ2-7
size: NA
D: TRBD1